A single sample gave rise to the 22 T cell receptor beta chains below, sequenced in a study of glioma-infiltrating T cells. The iRepertoire nested amplicon-rescue multiplex PCR amplified TCR alpha and beta CDR3s from RNA. TCRdb independently ran MiXCR on the multiplex PCR reads; one entry per CDR3 protein. The sample lists about 140,000 distinct CDR3 sequences, more than 35% occurring once. The sequenced sample was glioma tissue, nonneoplastic brain tissue, or PBMCs (not recorded which). The receptors here all came from a human donor with low-grade glioma or glioblastoma, undergoing nonglioma brain surgery, or in good health (not recorded which).

The chain combines TRBV11-2 with TRBJ2-3; 8 bases map to TRBD2. CDR1 SGHAT and CDR2 FQNNGV come from the germline V gene. Germline trimming cut 2 bases from V and 1 base from J; bases unmatched to any gene: 8. CDR3 length: 17 amino acids. The CDR3 here is CASSLRAGGRGTDTQYF. CDR3 coding DNA: TGTGCCAGCAGCTTAAGGGCGGGAGGAAGGGGCACAGATACGCAGTATTTT.

V is TRBV20-1 and J is TRBJ2-1; 7 nucleotides align to TRBD2. The J segment lost 7 bases and the V segment lost 0 bases, leaving 9 bases of the junction unmatched. CDR1 is DFQATT and CDR2 is SNEGSKA in the germline V gene (reference sequence). CDR3 size: 15 residues. CDR3 in DNA: TGCAGTGCTAGAGATAGATGGCGGGAGCGGAATGAGCAGTTCTTC. It encodes CSARDRWRERNEQFF.

In its sample, this clonotype was seen a few times. This sequence joins TRBV3-1 and TRBJ2-1; no firm D call. The CDR3 totals 12 residues. Germline CDR1 reads LGHDT; CDR2 reads YNNKEL (reference sequence). Trimming removed 5 bases at V and 8 bases at J, with 10 bases between. The CDR3 coding sequence is TGTGCCAGCAGCTCTCCGGGCGATGAGCAGTTCTTC. This encodes CASSSPGDEQFF.

J is TRBJ2-3 and V is TRBV6-7, with TRBD2 identical over 9 bases. TRBV6-7 is marked as an open reading frame, function uncertain. The J segment lost 4 bases and the V segment lost 0 bases, leaving 2 bases of the junction unmatched. The CDR3 is made up of 15 amino acids. Written as DNA, the CDR3 is TGTGCCAGCAGTTACTCCGGGACTAGCCCAGATACGCAGTATTTT. Translation gives CASSYSGTSPDTQYF.

The chain combines TRBV28 with TRBJ1-2, with TRBD1 as a possible D gene (6 bases). The CDR3 runs 14 residues. Germline V gene data show CDR1 as MDHEN and CDR2 as SYDVKM. V was cut by 5 bases and J by 5 bases, with 15 bases left in between. The CDR3 loop is CASSPSRTGYGYTF. DNA of the CDR3: TGTGCCAGCAGTCCGTCGAGAACAGGGTATGGCTACACCTTC.

The chain links TRBV27 to TRBJ2-1; 7 nucleotides align to TRBD1. In germline, CDR1 is MNHEY, CDR2 SMNVEV (reference sequence). With V trimmed by 7 bases and J by 5 bases, 2 bases remained unmatched. The CDR3 has 12 amino acids. CDR3 nucleotide sequence: TGTGCCAGCACGGGACAGCACAATGAGCAGTTCTTC. This translates into CASTGQHNEQFF.

This rearrangement joins TRBV3-1 to TRBJ2-1, with a possible D match to TRBD1 (5 bases). V shed 4 bases and J shed 14 bases, with 15 bases lying between them. This CDR3 is built from 12 residues. CDR1 is LGHDT, CDR2 YNNKEL, per germline (reference sequence). CDR3 coding DNA: TGTGCCAGCAGCCCAGCTTGGGGCCTAGAGTTCTTC. Protein: CASSPAWGLEFF.

For this clonotype: A read error is possible here, since a much larger clone lies one base away. The V gene is TRBV6-6, the J gene TRBJ1-5, with D hard to call. The germline V gene encodes CDR1 MNHNY and CDR2 SVGAGI (reference sequence). This CDR3 has 15 residues. The CDR3 region has the DNA TGTGCCAGAAGTTTAGACGCCCCAGGCAATCAGCCCCAGCATTTT. Translated, it gives CARSLDAPGNQPQHF.

This clonotype came up a few times. The gene calls are TRBV6-2 or TRBV6-3 and TRBJ2-7; D may be TRBD2 (6 bases). Germline values: CDR1 MNHEY, CDR2 SVGEGT. This CDR3 has 12 amino acids. The V and J ends lost 7 bases and 1 base respectively, with 8 bases between them. The CDR3: CASNSGSYEQYF. For the CDR3, the DNA is TGTGCCAGCAACAGCGGGTCCTACGAGCAGTACTTC.

The chain links TRBV2 to TRBJ1-5; D may be TRBD1 (6 bases). Trimming shortened V by 4 bases and J by 8 bases, and 12 bases separated the two germline ends. Germline CDR1 SNHLY, CDR2 FYNNEI. The CDR3 runs to 13 residues. The CDR3 bases are TGTGCCAGCAGTGCAGGGGTGGAGAAGCCCCAGCATTTT. This sequence encodes CASSAGVEKPQHF.

Comments on this clonotype: One end of the junction varies from germline; a read error may be responsible. The V call is TRBV20-1, the J call TRBJ1-1; D is unresolved. The CDR3 loop spans 12 amino acids. From germline, CDR1 is DFQATT and CDR2 SNEGSKA (reference sequence). The CDR3: CSVRSGLFEAFF. DNA of the CDR3: TGCAGTGTTAGATCCGGATTGTTTGAAGCTTTCTTT.

The rearrangement joins TRBV10-3 to TRBJ2-1, with D possibly called TRBD1 or TRBD2 (6 bases each). This CDR3 contains 16 residues. Looked up from germline, CDR1 is ENHRY and CDR2 is SYGVKD. V was pared by 0 bases and J by 4 bases, with 13 bases between. The CDR3, as DNA: TGTGCCATCAGTGAGTCCGGGGGCCTATCGTACAATGAGCAGTTCTTC. The encoded protein is CAISESGGLSYNEQFF.

This sequence joins TRBV5-5 and TRBJ2-7; tentative D call: TRBD1 (5 bases). CDR3 length equals 13 residues. V lost 4 bases, J lost 0 bases, and 8 bases lay in between. Germline V gene sequence: CDR1 SGHKS, CDR2 YYEKEE (reference sequence). CDR3 sequence reads: CASSPTVSYEQYF. The CDR3 nucleotides are TGTGCCAGCAGCCCGACAGTCTCCTACGAGCAGTACTTC.

V usage is TRBV25-1 and J usage is TRBJ1-6, with no clear D. The germline gives CDR1 MGHDK, CDR2 SYGVNS. This CDR3 region has 16 residues. Trimming removed 1 base from V and 9 bases from J, with 16 bases in between. The DNA for the CDR3 is TGTGCCAGCAGTGAATGGGGAGGAGGAACGGGTTCACCCCTCCACTTT. As protein: CASSEWGGGTGSPLHF.

The chain employs TRBV2 and TRBJ2-3, with D possibly matching TRBD2 (5 bases). CDR1 is SNHLY and CDR2 is FYNNEI in the germline V gene. The CDR3 runs 16 residues. V was cut by 6 bases and J by 2 bases, with 18 bases left in between. CDR3 nucleotides: TGTGCCAGCAGCACGAGGACTTCACCCCCCACAGATACGCAGTATTTT. This encodes CASSTRTSPPTDTQYF.

This clonotype appeared a few times. This chain joins TRBV6-1 and TRBJ2-2; TRBD1 aligns across 8 bases. The germline gives CDR1 MNHNS, CDR2 SASEGT. J was trimmed by 2 bases and V by 6 bases; bases with no gene match: 11. The CDR3 is made up of 17 amino acids. CDR3 protein: CASRRTGLTLNTGELFF. CDR3 DNA: TGTGCCAGCAGACGGACAGGGCTAACCCTTAACACCGGGGAGCTGTTTTTT.

The chain joins TRBV7-2 to TRBJ2-7; D is uncertain. CDR1 and CDR2 (germline): SGHTA, FQGNSA. The V gene lost 5 bases and the J gene lost 4 bases, with 12 bases spanning the gap. The CDR3 runs 13 residues. In nucleotides, the CDR3 is TGTGCCAGCAGCCAAATCGTGGGGTACGAGCAGTACTTC. It yields the protein CASSQIVGYEQYF.

This clonotype was counted many times. The rearrangement joins TRBV6-6 to TRBJ1-6, with D hard to call. This CDR3 region has 16 residues. The germline gives CDR1 MNHNY, CDR2 SVGAGI (reference sequence). V was clipped by 0 bases and J by 3 bases, with 9 bases between them. The DNA of the CDR3 is TGTGCCAGCAGTTACTCGGCACAGAGCTATAATTCACCCCTCCACTTT. Amino acids: CASSYSAQSYNSPLHF.

To note about this clonotype: A much larger clone is a single base away; this may be a read error. The CDR3 DNA follows: TGTGCCAGCAGTTTATCGGTCAGCTACGAGCGGTACTTC. Residues: CASSLSVSYERYF. J is TRBJ2-7 and V is TRBV27; D not certain. The CDR3 length is 13 residues. Germline V lookup: CDR1 MNHEY, CDR2 SMNVEV (reference sequence).

J is TRBJ2-5 and V is TRBV10-3; no firm D call. CDR3 size: 15 residues. Germline CDR1 ENHRY, CDR2 SYGVKD. V was cut by 8 bases and J by 2 bases, with 18 bases left in between. DNA of the CDR3: TGTGCCATCTCCCAAGGACCTGGCCAACAAGAGACCCAGTACTTC. This gives the protein CAISQGPGQQETQYF.

This rearrangement joins TRBV18 to TRBJ2-7; 8 bases match TRBD2. Germline values: CDR1 KGHSH, CDR2 LQKENI. This CDR3 is 14 amino acids long. V trimming: 5 bases; J trimming: 7 bases; junction bases outside the gene matches: 10. CDR3 coding DNA: TGTGCCAGCTCAAGCACTAGCGGAGGGCAGGAGCAGTACTTC. It translates to CASSSTSGGQEQYF.

The V and J genes are TRBV20-1 and TRBJ2-6, with D unresolved. CDR3 length: 13 amino acids. Trimming left V 6 bases short and J 0 bases short, with 6 bases between. Germline V gene lookup returns CDR1 DFQATT and CDR2 SNEGSKA (reference sequence). The chain's CDR3 is CSAVLSGANVLTF. As DNA, the CDR3 is TGCAGTGCCGTCCTCTCTGGGGCCAACGTCCTGACTTTC.